Here is one T cell receptor beta chain with its context. Clones were sequenced by immunoSEQ multiplex PCR, and TCRdb holds only the in-frame ones, with some missing. The sample has approximately 100,000 clones, just under 90% seen once. The sample belongs to a study of T cell responses to AZD1222 COVID-19 vaccine. The CDR3 has 15 amino acids. The V and J ends lost 5 bases and 0 bases respectively, with 11 bases between them. Looked up from germline, CDR1 is LGHDT and CDR2 is YNNKEL (reference sequence). This chain links TRBV3-1 (or the pseudogene TRBV3-2) with TRBJ1-3, with a tentative D call TRBD1 (6 bases). Sequences were derived from peripheral blood, sampled on day 0 of AZD1222 vaccination. This TCR derives from an adult in good health. The CDR3 sequence: CASSIRQASGNTIYF. CDR3 nucleotide sequence: TGTGCCAGCAGCATCAGACAGGCCTCTGGAAACACCATATATTTT.